This paragraph reports one TCR beta chain. The antigen is not known. Libraries were prepared by immunoSEQ multiplex PCR; TCRdb keeps only in-frame clonotypes and omits some of them. Of approximately 460,000 clones in the sample, roughly nine tenths were seen once. This sample is drawn from a study of Ad26.COV2.S vaccination and SARS-CoV-2 variants. Study in general: Dosing was one shot or two shots 56 days apart.

Treatment defined: about 20 received Ad26.COV2.S at low or high dose, single or two shots; roughly five received placebo; per-sample allocation not given. Specimen acquisition occurred on day 63 following the initial vaccine or placebo injection. The CDR3 runs 15 residues. Trimming pared 2 bases from V and 6 bases from J, leaving 16 bases between. Looked up from germline, CDR1 is LNHDA and CDR2 is SQIVND (reference sequence). General study findings and limits: Spike-specific CD8+ and CD4+ T cell responses reportedly showed substantial breadth after vaccination. Total responses of T cells may have been underestimated by the analyses of TCR breadth and depth. Placebo and vaccine recipients had non-spike TCR breadth that was similar.

V is TRBV19 and J is TRBJ1-2; perhaps TRBD1 as D (5 bases). The clonotype was recovered from a person aged 18 to 65 who received the Ad26.COV2.S COVID-19 vaccine or a placebo. The sequencing here drew on peripheral blood, taken in a trial of Ad26.COV2.S vaccine versus placebo. CDR3 coding DNA: TGTGCCAGTAGTATACAAACGGACATAACCCATGGCTACACCTTC. Translated, it gives CASSIQTDITHGYTF. Complete variable domain (other parts from reference TRBV19 and TRBJ1-2): DGGITQSPKYLFRKEGQNVTLSCEQNLNHDAMYWYRQDPGQGLRLIYYSQIVNDFQKGDIAEGYSVSREKKESFPLTVTSAQKNPTAFYLCASSIQTDITHGYTFGSGTRLTVV.